Ten or more counts support the clone carrying this TCR beta chain. Via MiXCR, TCRdb re-called the PCR reads. The sample holds tens of thousands of clones, about 20% seen once. The sample comes from a study of metastatic and nonmetastatic thyroid tumors. No patient had received any treatment before thyroid surgery. Germline V gene sequence: CDR1 LGHDT, CDR2 YNNKEL (reference sequence). The CDR3 loop spans 15 amino acids. Trimming cost V 4 bases and J 0 bases, with 9 bases left between them. The rearrangement joins TRBV3-1 to TRBJ2-2; TRBD1 is a possible D gene (6 bases). The sequencing sample was made of tumor tissue. This clonotype was obtained from a female donor with papillary thyroid cancer or a benign thyroid nodule (not recorded which). Some clones in this sample may be carry-over from other donors' samples. The CDR3 DNA is TGTGCCAGCAGCCTCGGACAGTCGAACACCGGGGAGCTGTTTTTT. It yields the protein CASSLGQSNTGELFF.